Below, 17 T cell receptor beta chains from the same sample are listed, as sequenced in a study of T-cell memory formation after mild COVID-19. TCRdb fed the 5' RACE reads into MiXCR, producing one record per CDR3 protein. Of some 340,000 distinct CDR3 sequences listed, roughly 13% are singletons. Sequencing input: PBMCs or a T cell subset sorted from them (not recorded which). Receptor source: a man between 18 and 29 years old who had mild COVID-19 (a few samples of this study predate the infection). Cell type and time point are not known.

The chain joins TRBV10-3 to TRBJ1-5; unclear D gene. V was clipped by 0 bases and J by 5 bases, with 5 bases between them. The CDR3 length is 13 residues. Germline V gene lookup returns CDR1 ENHRY and CDR2 SYGVKD. CDR3 loop: CAISESGYQPQHF. For the CDR3, the DNA is TGTGCCATCAGTGAGTCTGGGTATCAGCCCCAGCATTTT.

V and J are TRBV7-6 and TRBJ2-5; D may correspond to TRBD1 or TRBD2 (5 bases each). V was shortened by 1 base and J by 11 bases, with 14 bases between the two germline ends. The CDR3 loop spans 13 amino acids. Germline V gives CDR1 SGHVS, CDR2 FNYEAQ. The CDR3 coding sequence is TGTGCCAGCAGCTTAGGGACGCCGGGGACGCAGTACTTC. Translated, it gives CASSLGTPGTQYF.

This clonotype turned up a few times. J is TRBJ2-4 and V is TRBV6-5, with D possibly being TRBD1 (5 bases). This CDR3 has 13 residues. Germline V CDR1 and CDR2: MNHEY, SVGAGI. V was pared by 6 bases and J by 7 bases, with 13 bases between. The CDR3: CASSPTQGNIQYF. CDR3 bases: TGTGCCAGCAGCCCGACTCAGGGTAACATTCAGTACTTC.

This sequence joins TRBV14 and TRBJ2-1; D is unclear. The CDR3 is 12 residues long. V was pared by 2 bases and J by 5 bases, with 4 bases between. Germline lookup yields CDR1 SGHDN and CDR2 FVKESK. CDR3 in DNA: TGTGCCAGCAGCCAACCCCACAATGAGCAGTTCTTC. It translates to CASSQPHNEQFF.

This clonotype has more than one count but fewer than ten. This sequence joins TRBV7-2 and TRBJ2-3; no definite D call. Trimming removed 2 bases from V and 1 base from J, with 7 bases in between. Germline loops: CDR1 SGHTA, CDR2 FQGNSA. The CDR3 is made up of 14 amino acids. CDR3 loop: CASSLRRRTDTQYF. As DNA, the CDR3 is TGTGCCAGCAGCTTACGGCGACGCACAGATACGCAGTATTTT.

This clonotype appeared a few times. The chain uses TRBV10-3 and TRBJ1-2; 9 nucleotides match TRBD1. The V segment lost 5 bases and the J segment 4 bases; nucleotides outside the gene matches: 5. The CDR3 sequence is 14 residues long. CDR1 is ENHRY, CDR2 SYGVKD, per germline. The CDR3 loop is CAISLGQGRYGYTF. In DNA form, the CDR3 reads TGTGCCATCAGTTTGGGACAGGGACGCTATGGCTACACCTTC.

The rearrangement uses TRBV5-1 and TRBJ1-1, with TRBD1 identical over 7 bases. From germline, CDR1 is SGHRS and CDR2 YFSETQ. CDR3 length equals 16 residues. J gave up 6 bases and V 4 bases, and 15 bases lay outside the gene matches. As DNA, the CDR3 is TGCGCCAGCAGCAGTTCCCAATTCCACAGGGGTTCTGAAGCTTTCTTT. Translation gives CASSSSQFHRGSEAFF.

There are a few counts of this clonotype. The chain uses TRBV7-9 and TRBJ2-3; TRBD2 is a possible D gene (5 bases). Germline V gene sequence: CDR1 SEHNR, CDR2 FQNEAQ (reference sequence). V lost 2 bases and J 3 bases, leaving 12 bases between the germline ends. The CDR3 covers 15 residues. The CDR3: CASSLRARVTDTQYF. CDR3 DNA: TGTGCCAGCAGCTTAAGGGCGAGGGTAACAGATACGCAGTATTTT.

This clonotype has more than one count but fewer than ten. A read error may account for a junction end that differs from germline. This chain joins TRBV10-3 and TRBJ2-7; tentative D call: TRBD2 (6 bases). Germline V gene sequence: CDR1 ENHRY, CDR2 SYGVKD. The CDR3 has 12 residues. CDR3 nucleotides: TGTGCCATCAGTGAGTCTGGAGTGGCGGGGAGCTTC. Protein sequence: CAISESGVAGSF.

Only a few counts were recorded for this clonotype. The V gene is TRBV12-3 or TRBV12-4, the J gene TRBJ2-5; unclear D gene. The CDR3 extends over 17 amino acids. The V end lost 0 bases, the J end lost 2 bases, and 16 bases lay between the germline ends. The CDR3 spells CASSLAVTKLWQETQYF. In DNA form, the CDR3 reads TGTGCCAGCAGTTTAGCCGTAACTAAGCTCTGGCAAGAGACCCAGTACTTC.

This clonotype was observed at least ten times. The chain employs TRBV29-1 and TRBJ2-7, with TRBD1 matching over 7 bases. CDR3 length equals 12 residues. Germline-derived CDR1 and CDR2 are SQVTM and ANQGSEA. V gave up 6 bases and J gave up 5 bases; unmatched junction bases: 7. The CDR3 region has the DNA TGCAGCGTGGTAAGAGACAGGGACGAGCAGTACTTC. This gives the protein CSVVRDRDEQYF.

This chain joins TRBV6-6 and TRBJ2-7; D uncertain. Germline V CDR1 and CDR2: MNHNY, SVGAGI (reference sequence). V lost 4 bases and J 1 base, leaving 11 bases between the germline ends. CDR3 length: 14 amino acids. The chain's CDR3 is CASSSIDTSYEQYF. CDR3 nucleotides: TGTGCCAGCAGTTCCATCGATACGTCCTACGAGCAGTACTTC.

This clonotype was seen only a few times. This chain uses TRBV6-6 with TRBJ2-3; possible D gene TRBD2, 6 bases. This CDR3 comprises 14 residues. Trimming left V 6 bases short and J 2 bases short, with 12 bases between. The germline V gene has CDR1 MNHNY and CDR2 SVGAGI (reference sequence). The CDR3 loop reads CASRGLAYTDTQYF. CDR3 sequence (DNA): TGTGCCAGCAGGGGCCTAGCGTACACAGATACGCAGTATTTT.

Comments on this clonotype: The junction and the germline gene differ at one end; a read error may be behind it. The CDR3 here is CVSSSWTGNRDTEAFF. The DNA for the CDR3 is TGTGTCAGCAGTTCATGGACAGGGAACAGGGACACTGAAGCTTTCTTT. The chain carries TRBV28 and TRBJ1-1, with TRBD1 identical over 8 bases. Per the germline V gene, CDR1 is MDHEN and CDR2 is SYDVKM. This CDR3 has 16 residues.

This clonotype was seen a few times. The chain joins TRBV20-1 to TRBJ2-7; tentatively, D is TRBD1 (5 bases). Germline V CDR1 and CDR2: DFQATT, SNEGSKA (reference sequence). The V gene lost 5 bases and the J gene lost 2 bases, with 22 bases spanning the gap. The CDR3 extends over 16 amino acids. The CDR3 bases are TGCAGTGCTTCCAGGGAAGAACAGGTAGTAGCCTACGAGCAGTACTTC. The encoded protein is CSASREEQVVAYEQYF.

The chain couples TRBV19 to TRBJ2-4; the D gene is possibly TRBD1 (6 bases). CDR1 LNHDA and CDR2 SQIVND come from the germline V gene (reference sequence). Trimming cost V 5 bases and J 5 bases, with 13 bases left between them. There are 14 residues in the CDR3. CDR3 region: CASSLQDSENIQYF. The CDR3 nucleotides are TGTGCCAGTAGTCTACAGGACAGTGAAAACATTCAGTACTTC.

The sample holds many counts of this clonotype. The rearrangement uses TRBV15 and TRBJ2-1; 7 bases match TRBD2. The junction had 1 base not matched to a gene; V was cut back by 5 bases and J by 0 bases. The CDR3 runs 14 residues. Germline values: CDR1 LNHNV, CDR2 YYDKDF (reference sequence). The CDR3 here is CATSRGSSYNEQFF. The CDR3 region has the DNA TGTGCCACCAGCCGCGGGAGCTCCTACAATGAGCAGTTCTTC. The full variable domain, completed using reference TRBV15 and TRBJ2-1, is DAMVIQNPRYQVTQFGKPVTLSCSQTLNHNVMYWYQQKSSQAPKLLFHYYDKDFNNEADTPDNFQSRRPNTSFCFLDIRSPGLGDTAMYLCATSRGSSYNEQFFGPGTRLTVL.